The TCR beta chain under discussion was sequenced for a study of Graves' ophthalmopathy and Graves' hyperthyroidism. Germline V lookup: CDR1 MNHEY, CDR2 SVGAGI. V was pared by 5 bases and J by 3 bases, with 11 bases between. The CDR3 spans 14 residues. Researchers took RNA transcripts and amplified TCR beta CDR3 regions from them. The first round was an RT-PCR with HTBI primers, and the second round was a multiplex PCR. TCRdb processed the multiplex PCR reads anew with MiXCR; each CDR3 protein has one entry. Of over a million distinct CDR3 sequences listed, 35% to 45% are singletons. This clonotype was seen ten or more times.

The chain combines TRBV6-5 with TRBJ1-5; no clear D gene. Sequencing was done on a sample of peripheral blood or thyroid tissue (not recorded which). The TCR sequence derives from an adult man with Graves' hyperthyroidism. The CDR3 DNA reads TGTGCCAGCAGTCATGTCGGGTACAATCAGCCCCAGCATTTT. It encodes CASSHVGYNQPQHF.